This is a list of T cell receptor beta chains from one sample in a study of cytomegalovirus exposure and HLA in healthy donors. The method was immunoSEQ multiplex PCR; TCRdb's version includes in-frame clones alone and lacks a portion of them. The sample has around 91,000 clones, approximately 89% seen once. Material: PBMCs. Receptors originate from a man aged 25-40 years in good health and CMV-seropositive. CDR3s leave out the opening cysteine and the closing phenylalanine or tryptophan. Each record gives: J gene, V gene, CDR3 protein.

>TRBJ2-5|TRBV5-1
ASSLGRGETQY
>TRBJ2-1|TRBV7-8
ASSLVGGKYNEQF
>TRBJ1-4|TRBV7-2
ASSNSQANEKLF
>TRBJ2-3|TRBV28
ASSLGGLAGDTQY
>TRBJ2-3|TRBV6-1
ASSVIAGPTDTQY
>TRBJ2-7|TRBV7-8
ASSLDRGGYEQY
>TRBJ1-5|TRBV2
ASSMDRVANQPQH
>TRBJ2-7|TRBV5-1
ASSIQGQANEQY
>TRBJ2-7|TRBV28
ASSFQGTAYEQY
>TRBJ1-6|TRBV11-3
ASSLDLGEGNSPLH
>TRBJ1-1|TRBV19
ASSILGGNTEAF
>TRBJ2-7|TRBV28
ASSTLGTGHYEQY
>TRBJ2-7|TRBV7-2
ASSRLAVTYEQY
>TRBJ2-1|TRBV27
ASKELAAYNEQF
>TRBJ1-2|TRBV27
ASSLTGQAQNYGYT
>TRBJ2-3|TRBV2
ASSYTDTQY
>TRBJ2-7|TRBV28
ASSSTAYEQY
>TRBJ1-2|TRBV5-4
ASSFGQGMQTYGYT
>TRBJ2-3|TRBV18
ASQRLAGDTQY
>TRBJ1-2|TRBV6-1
ASSERLNYGYT
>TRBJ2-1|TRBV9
ASSGPAEKYNEQF
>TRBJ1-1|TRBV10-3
AIRATGYGTEAF
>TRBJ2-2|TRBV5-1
ASSPDTNTGELF
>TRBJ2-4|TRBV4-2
ASSPNHAGLNIQY
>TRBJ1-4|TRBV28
ASSLSQGASEKLF
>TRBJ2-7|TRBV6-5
ASRPDRGRHEQY
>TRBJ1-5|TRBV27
ASSYRGRQPQH
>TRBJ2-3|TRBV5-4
ASSLAQGSTDTQY
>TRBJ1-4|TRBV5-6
ASSHGQAGSEKLF
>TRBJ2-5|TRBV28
ASKPGGATETQY
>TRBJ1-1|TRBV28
ASITGGFTEAF
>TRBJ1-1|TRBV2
AGVGQGRTEAF
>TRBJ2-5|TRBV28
ASTPGLAGETQY
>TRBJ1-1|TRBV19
ASSRATGQVNTEAF
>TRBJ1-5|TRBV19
ASSTSGGAGNQPQH
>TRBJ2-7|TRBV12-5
ASASQTGYPYEQY
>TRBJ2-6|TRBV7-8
ASSFPRSSGANVLT
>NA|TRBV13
ASSGQGESYEQY
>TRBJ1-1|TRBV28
ASSSQGTVAEAF
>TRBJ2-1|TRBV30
AWNPSFNEQF
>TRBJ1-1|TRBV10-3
AISIQGRTEAF
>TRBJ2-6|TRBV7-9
ASSLAGGSGGANVLT
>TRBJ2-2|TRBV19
ASSIDAGGWTGELF
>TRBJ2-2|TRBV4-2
ASSPTRTGGSGELF
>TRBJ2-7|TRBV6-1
ASSETPGLAYEQY
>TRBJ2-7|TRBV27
ASSFASGYEQY